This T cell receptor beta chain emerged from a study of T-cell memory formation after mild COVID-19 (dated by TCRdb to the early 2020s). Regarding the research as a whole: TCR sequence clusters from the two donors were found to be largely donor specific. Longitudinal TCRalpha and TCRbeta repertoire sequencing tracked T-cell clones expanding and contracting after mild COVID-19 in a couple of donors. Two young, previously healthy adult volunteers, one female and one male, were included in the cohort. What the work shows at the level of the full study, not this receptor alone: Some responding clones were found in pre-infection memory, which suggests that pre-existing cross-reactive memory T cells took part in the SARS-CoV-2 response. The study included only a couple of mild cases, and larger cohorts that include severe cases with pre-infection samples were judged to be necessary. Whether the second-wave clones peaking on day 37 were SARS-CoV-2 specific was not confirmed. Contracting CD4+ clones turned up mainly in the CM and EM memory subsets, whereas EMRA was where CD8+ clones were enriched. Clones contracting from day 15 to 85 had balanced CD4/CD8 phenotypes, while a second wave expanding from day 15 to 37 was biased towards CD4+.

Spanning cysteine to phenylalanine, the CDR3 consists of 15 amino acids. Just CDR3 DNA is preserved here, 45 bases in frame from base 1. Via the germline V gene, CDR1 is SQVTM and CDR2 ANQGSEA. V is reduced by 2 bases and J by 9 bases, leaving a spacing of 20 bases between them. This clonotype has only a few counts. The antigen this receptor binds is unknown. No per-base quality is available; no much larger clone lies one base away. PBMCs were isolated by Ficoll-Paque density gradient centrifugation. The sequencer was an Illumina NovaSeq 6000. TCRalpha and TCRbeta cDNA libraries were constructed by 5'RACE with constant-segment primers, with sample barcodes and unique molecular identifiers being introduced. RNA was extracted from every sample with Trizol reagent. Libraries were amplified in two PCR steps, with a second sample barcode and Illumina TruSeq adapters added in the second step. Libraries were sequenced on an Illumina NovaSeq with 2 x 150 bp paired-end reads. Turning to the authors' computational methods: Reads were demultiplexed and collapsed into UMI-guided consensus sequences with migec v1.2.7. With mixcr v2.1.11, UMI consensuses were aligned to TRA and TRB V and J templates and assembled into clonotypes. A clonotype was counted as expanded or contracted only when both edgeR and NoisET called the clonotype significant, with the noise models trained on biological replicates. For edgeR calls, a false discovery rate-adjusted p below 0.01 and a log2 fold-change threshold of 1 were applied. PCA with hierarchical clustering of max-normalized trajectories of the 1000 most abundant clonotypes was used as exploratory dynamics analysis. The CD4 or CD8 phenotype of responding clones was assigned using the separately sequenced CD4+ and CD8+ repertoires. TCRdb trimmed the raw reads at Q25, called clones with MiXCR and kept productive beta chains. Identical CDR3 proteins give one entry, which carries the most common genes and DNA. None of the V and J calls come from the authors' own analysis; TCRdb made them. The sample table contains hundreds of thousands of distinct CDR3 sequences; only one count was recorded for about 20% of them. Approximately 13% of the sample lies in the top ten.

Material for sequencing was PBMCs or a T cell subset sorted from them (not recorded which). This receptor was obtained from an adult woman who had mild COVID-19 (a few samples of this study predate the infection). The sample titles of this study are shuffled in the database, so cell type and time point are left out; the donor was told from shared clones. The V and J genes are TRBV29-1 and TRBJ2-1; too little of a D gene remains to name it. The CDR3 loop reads CSVETSNVPLGEQFF. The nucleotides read TGCAGCGTTGAAACATCTAACGTGCCCCTAGGTGAGCAGTTCTTC.